This record concerns one TCR beta chain sequence. This entry comes from a study of blood T cell repertoires in COVID-19. Across the whole study: T cells, B-cell-depleted T cells, or PBMCs supplied cDNA or gDNA.

V was pared by 0 bases and J by 12 bases, with 18 bases between. This CDR3 is built from 15 residues. Germline values: CDR1 SEHNR, CDR2 FQNEAQ (reference sequence). In the authors' methods: Estimates of nucleated cell counts were drawn from the amplification of reference gene primers. TCRdb's table, derived via immunoSEQ multiplex PCR, lists solely in-frame clones and lacks some. The DNA was the basis for D and trimming; V, J and clone size are from that table. The sample records some 180,000 clones, 70% to 90% being singletons. The sequenced sample consisted of peripheral blood. The rearrangement joins TRBV7-9 to TRBJ2-1, with TRBD2 as a possible D gene (6 bases). This TCR derives from a man aged 60 to 69 with active or convalescent COVID-19. CDR3 coding DNA: TGTGCCAGCAGCTTAGCCCAACTGACTAGTCGGTCGCAGTTCTTC. Translating gives CASSLAQLTSRSQFF.